This T cell receptor beta chain derives from a study of regulatory T cells in long-lasting Graves disease. The time point was: newly diagnosed GD, antithyroid drugs for less than 3 months. After RNA was extracted from PBMCs, the TCR library was made from it. The germline V and J ends were trimmed by 1 base and 2 bases, with 14 bases remaining between them. Germline V CDR1 and CDR2: LGHNA, YSLEER. CDR3 length: 16 amino acids. Assembly of TCR beta libraries relied on iRepertoire HTBI primers together with Arm-PCR of CDR3 regions. MiXCR, applied by TCRdb to the multiplex PCR reads, yields one record per CDR3 protein. The repertoire holds hundreds of thousands of distinct CDR3 sequences, with around 15% as singletons. This clonotype occurred many times. These data are also associated with another study on T cells in Graves' hyperthyroidism and ophthalmopathy.

The input for sequencing was peripheral blood mononuclear cells (PBMCs), taken at new diagnosis, from a patient treated with antithyroid drugs. The receptor's source is a man in his forties with Graves disease. The rearrangement uses TRBV4-3 and TRBJ2-5, with a possible D match to TRBD2 (7 bases). The CDR3, as DNA: TGCGCCAGCAGCCAAGTCTGGGGGGGGCAGCAAGAGACCCAGTACTTC. Encoded protein: CASSQVWGGQQETQYF.